This T cell receptor beta chain stems from a study of cytomegalovirus exposure and HLA in healthy donors. Worth noting for this clone: Its antigen remains unknown.

Amplification used 60 Vbeta primers and 13 Jbeta primers. Assay: immunoSEQ multiplex PCR; the TCRdb copy retains only in-frame clones and omits some. The table includes 240,000 or so clones, approximately 80% detected once. Broader study findings: Fewer N-insertions (relative to the approximately 670-donor mean) were reportedly seen in an Asian-associated ancestry cluster in a later analysis.

V shed 6 bases and J 5 bases; nucleotides not matched to a gene: 3. Germline V gene sequence: CDR1 PRHDT, CDR2 FYEKMQ (reference sequence). The CDR3 has 14 amino acids. The chain recombines TRBV13 with TRBJ1-4; the match to TRBD1 covers 10 bases. The sequence derives from a woman aged 55-75 years in good health and CMV-seropositive. Sequencing used PBMCs. CDR3 DNA: TGTGCCAGCAGGCAGGGACAGGGGAATGAAAAACTGTTTTTT. Protein: CASRQGQGNEKLFF.